The present T cell receptor beta chain was sequenced within a study of neoadjuvant anti-PD-1 for oral cavity cancer. Study-level information: Patients mostly received three to four biweekly nivolumab doses at 3 mg/kg before surgery.

Time point specified: after neoadjuvant nivolumab, at surgical resection. The germline V and J ends were trimmed by 3 bases and 5 bases, with 8 bases remaining between them. CDR1 and CDR2 (germline): WSHSY, SAAADI. The CDR3 covers 13 residues. The data were produced by immunoSEQ multiplex PCR, yet TCRdb's version contains in-frame clones alone and is incomplete. This repertoire shows over 65,000 clones, about nine tenths found once; its top ten account for 2.5% to 3.5%. About this clone: What it binds is unknown.

Study-level points and caveats: Non-responders to neoadjuvant nivolumab had significantly more clonal PBMC T cells than responders.

The sample here was PBMCs, taken after nivolumab (anti-PD-1) treatment. The clonotype was recovered from a person between 40 and 80 years old with oral cavity squamous cell carcinoma. The chain has TRBV10-2 and TRBJ2-1, with D possibly TRBD2 on 6 matching bases. In DNA, the CDR3 is TGCGCCAGCAGTGACGGACTAAACAATGAGCAGTTCTTC. It yields the protein CASSDGLNNEQFF.